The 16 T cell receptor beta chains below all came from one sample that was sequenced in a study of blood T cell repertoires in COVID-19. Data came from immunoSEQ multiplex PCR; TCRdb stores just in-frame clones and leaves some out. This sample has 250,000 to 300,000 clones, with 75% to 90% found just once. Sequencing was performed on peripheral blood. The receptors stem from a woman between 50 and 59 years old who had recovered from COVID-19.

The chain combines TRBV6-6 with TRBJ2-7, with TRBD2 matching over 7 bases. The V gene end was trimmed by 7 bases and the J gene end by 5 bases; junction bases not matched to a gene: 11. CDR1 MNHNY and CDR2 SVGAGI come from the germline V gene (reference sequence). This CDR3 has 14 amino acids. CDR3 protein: CASTSSGSLNEQYF. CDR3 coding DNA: TGTGCCAGCACGTCTAGCGGAAGCTTGAACGAGCAGTACTTC.

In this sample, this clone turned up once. CDR3 in DNA: TGCGCCAGCAGCCCCGGTCGGGGGGCGTCGTCTGGCTACACCTTC. Encoded protein: CASSPGRGASSGYTF. The rearrangement uses TRBV4-3 and TRBJ1-2, with TRBD1 as a possible D gene (6 bases). The CDR3 consists of 15 residues. Per the germline V gene, CDR1 is LGHNA and CDR2 is YSLEER. The V end lost 4 bases, the J end lost 7 bases, and 19 bases lay between the germline ends.

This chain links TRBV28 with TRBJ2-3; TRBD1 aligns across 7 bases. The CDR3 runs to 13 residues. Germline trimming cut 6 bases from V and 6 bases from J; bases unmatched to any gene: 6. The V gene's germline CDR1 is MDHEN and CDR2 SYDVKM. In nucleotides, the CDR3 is TGTGCCAGCAGAGAGGGGGCATGGGATACGCAGTATTTT. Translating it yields CASREGAWDTQYF.

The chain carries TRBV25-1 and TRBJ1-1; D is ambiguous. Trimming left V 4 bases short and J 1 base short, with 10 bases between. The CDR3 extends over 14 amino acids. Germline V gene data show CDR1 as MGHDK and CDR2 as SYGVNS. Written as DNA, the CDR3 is TGTGCCAGCAGTGCCAGACATCAGAACACTGAAGCTTTCTTT. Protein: CASSARHQNTEAFF.

CDR3 sequence reads: CASSASTRHIWSNQPQHF. DNA of the CDR3: TGTGCCAGCAGTGCGAGTACCCGCCATATCTGGAGCAATCAGCCCCAGCATTTT. The chain has TRBV6-1 and TRBJ1-5; D remains ambiguous. The V end was cut by 4 bases, the J end by 1 base, with 20 bases between. CDR1 is MNHNS and CDR2 is SASEGT in the germline V gene. This CDR3 region has 18 residues.

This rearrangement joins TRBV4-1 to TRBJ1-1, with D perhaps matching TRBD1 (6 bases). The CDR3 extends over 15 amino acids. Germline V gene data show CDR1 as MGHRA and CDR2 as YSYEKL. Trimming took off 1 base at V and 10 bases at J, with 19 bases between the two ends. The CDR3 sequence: CASSQGPNRGSGAFF. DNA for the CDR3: TGCGCCAGCAGCCAAGGCCCGAATAGGGGGAGTGGAGCTTTCTTT.

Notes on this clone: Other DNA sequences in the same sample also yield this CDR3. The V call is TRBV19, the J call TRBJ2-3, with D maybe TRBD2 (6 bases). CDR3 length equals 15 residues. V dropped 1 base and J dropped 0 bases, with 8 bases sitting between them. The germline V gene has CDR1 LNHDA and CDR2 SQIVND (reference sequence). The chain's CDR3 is CASSIVGGSTDTQYF. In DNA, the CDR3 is TGTGCCAGTAGTATAGTCGGGGGAAGCACAGATACGCAGTATTTT.

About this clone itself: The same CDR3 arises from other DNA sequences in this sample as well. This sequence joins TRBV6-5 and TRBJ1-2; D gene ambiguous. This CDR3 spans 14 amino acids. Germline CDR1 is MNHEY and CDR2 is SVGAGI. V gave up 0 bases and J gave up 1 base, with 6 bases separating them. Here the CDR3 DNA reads TGTGCCAGCAGTTACTCGGCCGATAACTATGGCTACACCTTC. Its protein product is CASSYSADNYGYTF.

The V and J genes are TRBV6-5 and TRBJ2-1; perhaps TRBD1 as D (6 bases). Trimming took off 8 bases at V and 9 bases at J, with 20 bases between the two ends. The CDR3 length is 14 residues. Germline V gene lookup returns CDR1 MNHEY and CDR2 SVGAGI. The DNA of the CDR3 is TGTGCCAGCTCCTTGAGGACAGTGGGTGGTGAGCAGTTCTTC. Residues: CASSLRTVGGEQFF.

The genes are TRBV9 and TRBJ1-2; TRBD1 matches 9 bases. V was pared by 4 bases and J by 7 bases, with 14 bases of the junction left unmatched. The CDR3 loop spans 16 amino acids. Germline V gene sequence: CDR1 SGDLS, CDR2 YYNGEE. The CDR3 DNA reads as TGTGCCAGCAGCCCCATGGGACAGGGCAACATAGCTGGCTACACCTTC. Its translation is CASSPMGQGNIAGYTF. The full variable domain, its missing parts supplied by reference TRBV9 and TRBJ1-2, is DSGVTQTPKHLITATGQRVTLRCSPRSGDLSVYWYQQSLDQGLQFLIQYYNGEERAKGNILERFSAQQFPDLHSELNLSSLELGDSALYFCASSPMGQGNIAGYTFGSGTRLTVV.

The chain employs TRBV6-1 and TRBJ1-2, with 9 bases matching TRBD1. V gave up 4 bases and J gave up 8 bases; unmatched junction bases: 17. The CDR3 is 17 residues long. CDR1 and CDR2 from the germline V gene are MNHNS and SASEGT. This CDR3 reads CASSALKGQGSVDGYTF. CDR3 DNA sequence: TGTGCCAGCAGTGCCTTGAAAGGACAGGGGAGTGTAGACGGCTACACCTTC.

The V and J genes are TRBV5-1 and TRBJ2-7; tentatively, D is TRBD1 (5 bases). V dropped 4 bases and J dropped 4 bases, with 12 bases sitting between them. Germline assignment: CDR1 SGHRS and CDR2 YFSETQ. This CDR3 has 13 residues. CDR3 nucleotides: TGCGCCAGCAGCCCGGACACCATGTACGAGCAGTACTTC. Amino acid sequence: CASSPDTMYEQYF.

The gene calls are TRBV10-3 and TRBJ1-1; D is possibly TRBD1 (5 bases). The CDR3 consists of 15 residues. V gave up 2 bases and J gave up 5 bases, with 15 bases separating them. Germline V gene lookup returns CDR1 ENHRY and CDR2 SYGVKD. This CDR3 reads CAISEPDQGGTEAFF. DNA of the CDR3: TGTGCCATCAGTGAGCCGGATCAGGGTGGGACTGAAGCTTTCTTT.

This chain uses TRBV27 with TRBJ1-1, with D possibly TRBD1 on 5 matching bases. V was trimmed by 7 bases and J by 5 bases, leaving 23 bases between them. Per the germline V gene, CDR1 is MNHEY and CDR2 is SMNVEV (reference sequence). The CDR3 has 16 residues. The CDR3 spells CASKSYRRGRATEAFF. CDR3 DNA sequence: TGTGCCAGCAAGTCCTACCGGCGGGGCAGGGCTACTGAAGCTTTCTTT.

CDR3 sequence: CASSPSRDSPYEQYF. The CDR3 DNA is TGTGCCAGCAGCCCCTCGCGAGACAGTCCCTACGAGCAGTACTTC. The rearrangement links TRBV7-3 to TRBJ2-7; TRBD1 is a possible D gene (5 bases). Trimming left V 5 bases short and J 2 bases short, with 16 bases between. CDR1 SGHTA and CDR2 FQGTGA come from the germline V gene. The CDR3 is 15 residues long.

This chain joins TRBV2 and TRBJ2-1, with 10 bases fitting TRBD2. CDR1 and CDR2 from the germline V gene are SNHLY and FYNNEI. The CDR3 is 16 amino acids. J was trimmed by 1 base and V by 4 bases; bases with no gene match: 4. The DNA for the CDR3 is TGTGCCAGCAGTGGCTTAGCGGGAGGTTCCTACAATGAGCAGTTCTTC. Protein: CASSGLAGGSYNEQFF. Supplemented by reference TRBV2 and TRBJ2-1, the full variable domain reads EPEVTQTPSHQVTQMGQEVILRCVPISNHLYFYWYRQILGQKVEFLVSFYNNEISEKSEIFDDQFSVERPDGSNFTLKIRSTKLEDSAMYFCASSGLAGGSYNEQFFGPGTRLTVL.